The T cell receptor beta chain under discussion was sequenced for a study of blood T cell repertoires in COVID-19. About the study: Samples taken during acute and convalescent COVID-19 were collected in the United States, Italy and Spain. T cells, B-cell-depleted T cells, or PBMCs supplied cDNA or gDNA.

Source study methods: Quantification of nucleated cells was approximated via reference gene primer amplification. TCRdb's table, derived via immunoSEQ multiplex PCR, lists solely in-frame clones and lacks some. V and J calls and clone size come straight from that table; D and trimming were deduced from the DNA. The repertoire holds 410,000 or so clones, with roughly 89% as singletons. Unmatched junction bases numbered 8, after V lost 1 base and J lost 5 bases. This CDR3 has 15 amino acids. Per the germline V gene, CDR1 is MGHRA and CDR2 is YSYEKL. This receptor was obtained from a woman under 40 with active or convalescent COVID-19. Sequenced input: peripheral blood. The rearrangement uses TRBV4-1 and TRBJ2-7, with 7 bases lining up with TRBD2. The CDR3, as DNA: TGCGCCAGCAGCCAAGCTAGCGGAGTCTTGGACGAGCAGTACTTC. It specifies CASSQASGVLDEQYF.